The clone carrying this T cell receptor beta chain was counted only a few times. What it binds is unknown. These data come from a study of cytomegalovirus exposure and HLA in healthy donors. Across the whole study: HLA-typed donors contributed 65 million to 95 million unique TCRs, which were held in an early data release. Study results and caveats: Reported results showed that the classifier diagnosed cytomegalovirus status with high specificity and sensitivity. Upon later analysis, HLA-associated TCR beta chains proved more clonally expanded than other, equally common chains.

This CDR3 has 13 residues. CDR1 and CDR2 from the germline V gene are MGHDK and SYGVNS. 13 Jbeta primers and 60 Vbeta primers were used for the PCR. Using immunoSEQ multiplex PCR, the repertoire was profiled, and TCRdb retains in-frame clones only, with some absent. The sample includes about 65,000 clones, approximately 60% of them seen just once. Material for sequencing was PBMCs. This rearrangement joins TRBV25-1 to TRBJ2-5; 7 nucleotides align to TRBD1. The J call may be mistaken, given a closer DNA end match to TRBJ2-7. This clonotype was obtained from a man between 25 and 39 years old in good health and CMV-seronegative. The CDR3 bases are TGTGCCAGCAGTGAGACAGGGCGAAACGAGCAGTACTTC. This codes for CASSETGRNEQYF.